Each of the 26 T cell receptor beta chains below was sequenced from the same sample in a study of blood T cell repertoires in COVID-19. TCRdb's table, derived via immunoSEQ multiplex PCR, lists solely in-frame clones and lacks some. The sample records about 100,000 clones, around 85% being singletons. Sequencing input: peripheral blood. The receptors originated from a man in his fifties or sixties with acute or convalescent COVID-19.

This clone was picked up one time. V is TRBV30 and J is TRBJ1-1; D not resolved. The V and J ends lost 0 bases and 3 bases respectively, with 2 bases between them. The germline CDR1 and CDR2 sequences are GTSNPN and SVGIG (reference sequence). The CDR3 is 11 amino acids. This chain's CDR3 is CAWSVDTEAFF. CDR3 DNA sequence: TGTGCCTGGAGTGTCGACACTGAAGCTTTCTTT.

The chain carries TRBV14 and TRBJ2-1; TRBD1 might be the D (5 bases). CDR3 length: 13 amino acids. The V gene lost 1 base and the J gene lost 4 bases, with 5 bases spanning the gap. In germline, CDR1 is SGHDN, CDR2 FVKESK. In DNA, the CDR3 is TGTGCCAGCAGCCAAGGACAGTACAATGAGCAGTTCTTC. Protein product: CASSQGQYNEQFF.

V and J are TRBV5-4 and TRBJ1-6; D remains ambiguous. V dropped 0 bases and J dropped 9 bases, with 19 bases sitting between them. In germline, CDR1 is SGHNT, CDR2 YYREEE (reference sequence). The CDR3 spans 17 residues. CDR3 coding DNA: TGTGCCAGCAGCTTGGTTTTAGGTTCGGGTGTTATTTCACCCCTCCACTTT. Protein: CASSLVLGSGVISPLHF.

The V and J genes are TRBV6-5 and TRBJ2-2; 8 positions match TRBD1. The germline gives CDR1 MNHEY, CDR2 SVGAGI. The CDR3 covers 15 residues. V was pared by 6 bases and J by 1 base, with 4 bases of the junction left unmatched. CDR3 in amino acids: CASRPGGLNTGELFF. For the CDR3, the DNA is TGTGCCAGCAGACCAGGGGGCCTGAACACCGGGGAGCTGTTTTTT.

As regards this clone: The junction shows a germline mismatch at one end, possibly a read error. The genes are TRBV2 and TRBJ1-1, with 8 bases lining up with TRBD1. This CDR3 spans 13 amino acids. Per germline, CDR1 SNHLY and CDR2 FYNNEI. The CDR3 nucleotides read TGTGCCAGCAGGGAAGGACAGGGCACTGAAGCTTTCTTT. Translating it yields CASREGQGTEAFF. Drawing the rest from reference TRBV2 and TRBJ1-1, the complete variable domain is EPEVTQTPSHQVTQMGQEVILRCVPISNHLYFYWYRQILGQKVEFLVSFYNNEISEKSEIFDDQFSVERPDGSNFTLKIRSTKLEDSAMYFCASREGQGTEAFFGQGTRLTVV.

V is TRBV10-1 and J is TRBJ2-1; 8 nucleotides line up with TRBD2. The CDR3 extends over 13 amino acids. From germline, CDR1 is WNHNN and CDR2 SYGVQD (reference sequence). V was pared by 5 bases and J by 9 bases, with 6 bases of the junction left unmatched. The CDR3 DNA is TGCGCCAGCAGTCTTACCACTAGCGGTGAGCAGTTCTTC. Its translation is CASSLTTSGEQFF.

This chain links TRBV7-8 with TRBJ1-2; D possibly corresponds to TRBD1 (6 bases). Germline lookup yields CDR1 SGHVS and CDR2 FQNEAQ. The CDR3 consists of 14 residues. With 0 bases removed from V and 2 bases from J, the gap between germline ends came to 7 bases. CDR3 amino acids: CASSLADRNYGYTF. CDR3 bases: TGTGCCAGCAGCTTAGCGGACAGAAACTATGGCTACACCTTC.

CDR3 nucleotide sequence: TGTGCTAGTGGTTTGAGCAGGGTTGAAAACACCATATATTTT. It translates to CASGLSRVENTIYF. The genes are TRBV12-5 and TRBJ1-3, with D perhaps matching TRBD1 (5 bases). CDR3 length: 14 residues. Deletions cut 2 bases from V and 6 bases from J, with 11 bases between. CDR1 is LGHNT, CDR2 FRNRAP, per germline. The full variable domain, in which reference TRBV12-5 and TRBJ1-3 provide the parts outside the CDR3, is DARVTQTPRHKVTEMGQEVTMRCQPILGHNTVFWYRQTMMQGLELLAYFRNRAPLDDSGMPKDRFSAEMPDATLATLKIQPSEPRDSAVYFCASGLSRVENTIYFGEGSWLTVV.

In this sample, this clone turned up once. V usage is TRBV10-3 and J usage is TRBJ2-7, with 15 bases matching TRBD2. CDR1 and CDR2 from the germline V gene are ENHRY and SYGVKD. The CDR3 extends over 16 amino acids. V was pared by 3 bases and J by 4 bases, with 4 bases of the junction left unmatched. The CDR3 loop reads CAISEPGLAGGYEQYF. CDR3 in DNA: TGTGCCATCAGTGAACCCGGACTAGCGGGAGGGTACGAGCAGTACTTC.

J is TRBJ2-1 and V is TRBV11-2; 7 bases line up with TRBD2. This CDR3 region has 17 residues. The V segment lost 1 base and the J segment 0 bases; nucleotides outside the gene matches: 6. Germline assignment: CDR1 SGHAT and CDR2 FQNNGV. CDR3 nucleotides: TGTGCCAGCAGCTTAGGGCGGGGGTGGAGCTCCTACAATGAGCAGTTCTTC. Residues: CASSLGRGWSSYNEQFF.

This CDR3 reads CASSVGGARELFF. CDR3 DNA: TGTGCCAGCAGCGTCGGGGGGGCCCGGGAGCTGTTTTTT. The gene calls are TRBV9 and TRBJ2-2; 8 bases line up with TRBD2. Germline V gene lookup returns CDR1 SGDLS and CDR2 YYNGEE. The V gene end was trimmed by 2 bases and the J gene end by 9 bases; junction bases not matched to a gene: 3. The CDR3 runs 13 residues.

The chain combines TRBV2 with TRBJ2-1, with 7 positions matching TRBD1. Germline V lookup: CDR1 SNHLY, CDR2 FYNNEI. After removal of 3 bases from V and 7 bases from J, the junction contained 6 bases not matched to a gene. This CDR3 comprises 14 residues. CDR3: CASSDRGLGNEQFF. CDR3 nucleotide sequence: TGTGCCAGCAGTGATAGGGGGCTAGGGAATGAGCAGTTCTTC. Using reference TRBV2 and TRBJ2-1 for the parts outside the CDR3, the full variable domain is EPEVTQTPSHQVTQMGQEVILRCVPISNHLYFYWYRQILGQKVEFLVSFYNNEISEKSEIFDDQFSVERPDGSNFTLKIRSTKLEDSAMYFCASSDRGLGNEQFFGPGTRLTVL.

This rearrangement joins TRBV10-3 to TRBJ1-5, with 7 bases that match TRBD1. V lost 6 bases to trimming and J lost 6 bases; unmatched junction nucleotides: 5. Germline CDR1 ENHRY, CDR2 SYGVKD. The CDR3 extends over 13 amino acids. CDR3 bases: TGTGCCATCAGCGGGGACAGTGCTCAGCCCCAGCATTTT. It codes for CAISGDSAQPQHF.

The chain couples TRBV5-5 to TRBJ1-4, with D unclear. V lost 1 base and J 0 bases, leaving 4 bases between the germline ends. The V gene's germline CDR1 is SGHKS and CDR2 YYEKEE (reference sequence). The CDR3 sequence is 14 residues long. CDR3 coding DNA: TGTGCCAGCAGCTTGCTTGCAACTAATGAAAAACTGTTTTTT. It is translated as CASSLLATNEKLFF.

The chain has TRBV3-1 (or the pseudogene TRBV3-2) and TRBJ2-1, with 13 nucleotides matching TRBD2. The length of the CDR3 is 15 residues. The V and J ends lost 7 bases and 9 bases, in that order; junction bases with no gene match: 9. Germline V gene lookup returns CDR1 LGHDT and CDR2 YNNKEL (reference sequence). The CDR3 coding sequence is TGTGCCAGCAAGTTAGTGACTAGCGGGGGGAGTGAGCAGTTCTTC. Translation: CASKLVTSGGSEQFF.

The J gene is TRBJ2-5, the V gene TRBV18; D uncertain. Between the trimmed V and J ends, which lost 2 bases and 2 bases, there was a span of 6 bases. CDR3 length: 13 amino acids. Germline V lookup: CDR1 KGHSH, CDR2 LQKENI. CDR3 coding DNA: TGTGCCAGCTCACCATCCCAACAAGAGACCCAGTACTTC. Its protein is CASSPSQQETQYF.

The chain has TRBV10-3 and TRBJ2-2; D is perhaps TRBD1 (6 bases). The CDR3 is made up of 14 amino acids. V gave up 8 bases and J gave up 1 base, with 11 bases separating them. In germline, CDR1 is ENHRY, CDR2 SYGVKD. This chain's CDR3 is CAIGSQGNTGELFF. The DNA of the CDR3 is TGTGCCATCGGATCACAGGGGAACACCGGGGAGCTGTTTTTT.

The V gene is TRBV30, the J gene TRBJ1-6, with TRBD1 matching 7 bases. The CDR3 runs to 15 residues. The germline V gene has CDR1 GTSNPN and CDR2 SVGIG (reference sequence). J gave up 0 bases and V 4 bases, and 3 bases lay outside the gene matches. The CDR3 here is CAWTTGSSYNSPLHF. CDR3 bases: TGTGCCTGGACGACAGGGAGCTCCTATAATTCACCCCTCCACTTT.

The chain couples TRBV6-2 or TRBV6-3 to TRBJ1-6, with 10 bases fitting TRBD1. Trimming took 5 bases from V and 9 from J; bases not matched to a gene: 7. CDR3 length equals 15 residues. The germline gives CDR1 MNHEY, CDR2 SVGEGT. CDR3 nucleotide sequence: TGTGCCAGCAGTCCCTCGACAGGGGGCAGTTCACCCCTCCACTTT. It yields the protein CASSPSTGGSSPLHF.

The chain couples TRBV7-2 to TRBJ1-4; 8 positions match TRBD1. CDR3 length: 15 residues. V lost 5 bases to trimming and J lost 8 bases; unmatched junction nucleotides: 10. Germline lookup yields CDR1 SGHTA and CDR2 FQGNSA. In DNA, the CDR3 is TGTGCCAGCAGCCGTACGGGGGACAGGTTCGAAAAACTGTTTTTT. Protein sequence: CASSRTGDRFEKLFF.

J is TRBJ2-1 and V is TRBV7-9, with 7 nucleotides matching TRBD1. Germline CDR1 SEHNR, CDR2 FQNEAQ (reference sequence). V was clipped by 5 bases and J by 0 bases; unmatched bases: 7. The CDR3 has 16 residues. This CDR3 reads CASSLLTGSSYNEQFF. CDR3 DNA: TGTGCCAGCAGCCTCCTGACAGGGAGCTCCTACAATGAGCAGTTCTTC.

CDR3 DNA: TGCGCCAGCAGCTTGGCCTTTATCCAGGGTGAGGCTGAAGCTTTCTTT. Its translation: CASSLAFIQGEAEAFF. The chain employs TRBV5-1 and TRBJ1-1, with D perhaps matching TRBD1 (5 bases). Trimming stripped 0 bases from V and 6 bases from J, with 18 bases between. This CDR3 contains 16 residues. Germline V gene data show CDR1 as SGHRS and CDR2 as YFSETQ.

This rearrangement joins TRBV7-2 to TRBJ1-2; D perhaps matches TRBD1 (5 bases). Germline CDR1 is SGHTA and CDR2 is FQGNSA. This CDR3 is built from 16 residues. The germline V and J ends were trimmed by 1 base and 5 bases, with 17 bases remaining between them. This CDR3 reads CASSLEVTARTYGYTF. In DNA form, the CDR3 reads TGTGCCAGCAGCTTAGAGGTGACAGCCCGTACGTATGGCTACACCTTC.

This clone was detected once. The CDR3 DNA sequence: TGTGCCAGCAGGGAAACAGGGAGAGAGCAGTACTTC. It yields the protein CASRETGREQYF. The chain combines TRBV28 with TRBJ2-7; tentatively, D is TRBD1 (6 bases). The V end lost 6 bases, the J end lost 7 bases, and 13 bases lay between the germline ends. CDR1 and CDR2 from the germline V gene are MDHEN and SYDVKM. The CDR3 has 12 residues.

The chain combines TRBV7-2 with TRBJ2-5; 7 nucleotides agree with TRBD2. This CDR3 is 16 amino acids long. The V segment lost 5 bases and the J segment 4 bases; nucleotides outside the gene matches: 13. Per germline, CDR1 SGHTA and CDR2 FQGNSA. The CDR3 spells CASSLGVAGAGETQYF. The CDR3 DNA is TGTGCCAGCAGCCTAGGGGTAGCGGGCGCGGGAGAGACCCAGTACTTC.

The gene calls are TRBV12-3 or TRBV12-4 and TRBJ1-2; 9 nucleotides match TRBD1. V lost 6 bases to trimming and J lost 9 bases; unmatched junction nucleotides: 8. The CDR3 totals 13 residues. CDR3 sequence reads: CASSPGQGMRYTF. The DNA of the CDR3 is TGTGCCAGCAGCCCCGGACAGGGGATGCGCTACACCTTC.